This T cell receptor (beta chain) was obtained from a study of T cells in Graves' hyperthyroidism and ophthalmopathy. This clonotype was seen a handful of times. Amplified TCR beta CDR3 regions derived from RNA transcripts. The HTBI primer set was used in a first-round RT-PCR of the TCR CDR3. TCRdb itself ran the multiplex PCR reads through MiXCR, one entry per CDR3 protein. The data show 500,000 to 650,000 distinct CDR3 sequences, nearly 20% seen once. The sequence came from a man in his forties or fifties with Graves' ophthalmopathy. The source material was blood.

For the CDR3, the DNA is TGCAGTGCTAGTTCAGGTGTTGGTACTGAAGCTTTCTTT. It is translated as CSASSGVGTEAFF. The gene calls are TRBV20-1 and TRBJ1-1, with D uncertain. The V gene lost 3 bases and the J gene lost 5 bases, with 13 bases spanning the gap. The CDR3 sequence is 13 residues long. Germline loops: CDR1 DFQATT, CDR2 SNEGSKA (reference sequence).